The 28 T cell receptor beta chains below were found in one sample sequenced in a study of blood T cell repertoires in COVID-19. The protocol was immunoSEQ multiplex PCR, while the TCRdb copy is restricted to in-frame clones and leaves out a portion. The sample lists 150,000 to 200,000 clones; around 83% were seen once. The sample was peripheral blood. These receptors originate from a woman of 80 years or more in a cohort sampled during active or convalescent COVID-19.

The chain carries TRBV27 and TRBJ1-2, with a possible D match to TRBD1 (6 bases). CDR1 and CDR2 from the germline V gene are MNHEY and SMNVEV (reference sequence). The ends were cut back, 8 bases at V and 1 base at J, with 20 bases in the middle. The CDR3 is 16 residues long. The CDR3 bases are TGTGCCAGCGCCTCTTCGCGGGGGGGGCTTAACTATGGCTACACCTTC. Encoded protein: CASASSRGGLNYGYTF.

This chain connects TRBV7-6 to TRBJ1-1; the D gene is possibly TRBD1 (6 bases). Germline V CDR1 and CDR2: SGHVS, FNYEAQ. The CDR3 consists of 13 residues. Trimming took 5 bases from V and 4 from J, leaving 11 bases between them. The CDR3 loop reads CASSAGVSTEAFF. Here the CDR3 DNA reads TGTGCCAGCAGCGCAGGGGTTTCCACTGAAGCTTTCTTT. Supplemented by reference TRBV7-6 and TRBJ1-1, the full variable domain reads GAGVSQSPRYKVTKRGQDVALRCDPISGHVSLYWYRQALGQGPEFLTYFNYEAQQDKSGLPNDRFSAERPEGSISTLTIQRTEQRDSAMYRCASSAGVSTEAFFGQGTRLTVV.

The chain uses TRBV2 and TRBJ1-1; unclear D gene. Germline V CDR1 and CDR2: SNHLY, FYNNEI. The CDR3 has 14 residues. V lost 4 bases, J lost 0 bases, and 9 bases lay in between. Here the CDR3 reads CASSATALNTEAFF. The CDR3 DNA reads TGTGCCAGCAGTGCTACAGCCCTGAACACTGAAGCTTTCTTT.

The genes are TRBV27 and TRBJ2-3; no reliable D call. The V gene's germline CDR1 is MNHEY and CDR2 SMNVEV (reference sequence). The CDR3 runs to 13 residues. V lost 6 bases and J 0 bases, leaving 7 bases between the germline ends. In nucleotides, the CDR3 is TGTGCCAGCAGGGGCCTTAGCACAGATACGCAGTATTTT. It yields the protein CASRGLSTDTQYF.

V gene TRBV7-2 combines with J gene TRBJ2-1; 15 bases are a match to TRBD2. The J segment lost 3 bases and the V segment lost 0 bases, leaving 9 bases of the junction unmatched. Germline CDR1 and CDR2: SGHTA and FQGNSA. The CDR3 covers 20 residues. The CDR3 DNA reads TGTGCCAGCAGCTTAGCAGCCCCTGGACTAGCGGGGGGGATCTACAATGAGCAGTTCTTC. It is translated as CASSLAAPGLAGGIYNEQFF. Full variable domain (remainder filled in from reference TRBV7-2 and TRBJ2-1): GAGVSQSPSNKVTEKGKDVELRCDPISGHTALYWYRQSLGQGLEFLIYFQGNSAPDKSGLPSDRFSAERTGGSVSTLTIQRTQQEDSAVYLCASSLAAPGLAGGIYNEQFFGPGTRLTVL.

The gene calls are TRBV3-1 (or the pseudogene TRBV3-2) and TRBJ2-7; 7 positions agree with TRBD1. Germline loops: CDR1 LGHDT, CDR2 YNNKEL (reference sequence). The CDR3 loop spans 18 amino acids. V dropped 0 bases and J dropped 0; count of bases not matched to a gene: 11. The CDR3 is CASSQDLTGALRSYEQYF. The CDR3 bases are TGTGCCAGCAGCCAAGACTTAACAGGGGCCCTCCGCTCCTACGAGCAGTACTTC.

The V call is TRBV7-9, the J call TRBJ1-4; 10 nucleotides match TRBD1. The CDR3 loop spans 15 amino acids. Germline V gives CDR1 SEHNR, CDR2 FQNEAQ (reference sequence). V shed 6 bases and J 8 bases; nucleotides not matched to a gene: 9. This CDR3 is CASSAPGQGSEKLFF. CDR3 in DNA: TGTGCCAGCAGTGCCCCGGGACAGGGGTCCGAAAAACTGTTTTTT.

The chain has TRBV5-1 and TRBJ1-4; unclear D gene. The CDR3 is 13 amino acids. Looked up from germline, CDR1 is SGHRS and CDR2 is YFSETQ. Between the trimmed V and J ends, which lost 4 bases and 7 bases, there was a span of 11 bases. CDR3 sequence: CASSPVRGEKLFF. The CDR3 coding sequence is TGCGCCAGCAGCCCAGTCCGGGGTGAAAAACTGTTTTTT.

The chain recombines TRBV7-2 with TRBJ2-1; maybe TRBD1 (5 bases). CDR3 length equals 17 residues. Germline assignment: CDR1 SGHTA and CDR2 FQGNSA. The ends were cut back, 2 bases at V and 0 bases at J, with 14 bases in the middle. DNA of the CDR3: TGTGCCAGCAGCTTAAGTAGGGGCAGGAACTCCTACAATGAGCAGTTCTTC. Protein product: CASSLSRGRNSYNEQFF.

The CDR3: CASSLGQASYEQYF. For the CDR3, the DNA is TGTGCCAGCTCATTGGGACAGGCTTCCTACGAGCAGTACTTC. The gene calls are TRBV18 and TRBJ2-7; 8 bases fit TRBD1. Trimming cost V 5 bases and J 1 base; bases outside gene matches: 4. The germline CDR1 and CDR2 sequences are KGHSH and LQKENI. The CDR3 extends over 14 amino acids.

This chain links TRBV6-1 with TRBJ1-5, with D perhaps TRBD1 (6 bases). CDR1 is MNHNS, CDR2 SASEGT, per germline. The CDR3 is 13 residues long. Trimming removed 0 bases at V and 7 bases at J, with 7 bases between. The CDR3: CASSEARGQPQHF. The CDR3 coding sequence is TGTGCCAGCAGTGAAGCCAGGGGACAGCCCCAGCATTTT.

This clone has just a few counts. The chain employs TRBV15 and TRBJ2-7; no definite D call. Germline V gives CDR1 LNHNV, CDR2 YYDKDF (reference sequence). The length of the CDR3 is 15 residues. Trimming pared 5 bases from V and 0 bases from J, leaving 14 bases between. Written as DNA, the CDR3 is TGTGCCACCAGCCCAGCACCGCGGAGCTCCTACGAGCAGTACTTC. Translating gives CATSPAPRSSYEQYF.

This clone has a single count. The CDR3 sequence: CASSSTGQGNQPQHF. CDR3 sequence (DNA): TGTGCCAGCAGCTCGACCGGACAGGGGAATCAGCCCCAGCATTTT. This chain links TRBV9 with TRBJ1-5; 9 bases are shared with TRBD1. The CDR3 runs to 15 residues. After removal of 4 bases from V and 4 bases from J, the junction contained 6 bases not matched to a gene. Germline lookup yields CDR1 SGDLS and CDR2 YYNGEE.

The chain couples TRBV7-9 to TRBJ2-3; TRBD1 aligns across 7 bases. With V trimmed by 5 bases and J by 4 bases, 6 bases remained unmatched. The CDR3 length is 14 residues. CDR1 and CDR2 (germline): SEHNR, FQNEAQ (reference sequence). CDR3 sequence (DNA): TGTGCCAGCAGCCCACAGGGGTGGGCAGATACGCAGTATTTT. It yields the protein CASSPQGWADTQYF.

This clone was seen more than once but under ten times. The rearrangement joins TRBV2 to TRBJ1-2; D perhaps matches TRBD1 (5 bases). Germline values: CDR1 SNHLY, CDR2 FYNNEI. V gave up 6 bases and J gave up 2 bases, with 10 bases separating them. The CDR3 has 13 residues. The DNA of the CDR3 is TGTGCCAGCAGGGAGGGGCTCAACTATGGCTACACCTTC. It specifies CASREGLNYGYTF.

The CDR3 reads CASTPTADSSGYGYTF. The CDR3 coding sequence is TGTGCCAGCACCCCAACGGCAGATTCTTCGGGCTATGGCTACACCTTC. V usage is TRBV6-4 and J usage is TRBJ1-2, with D hard to call. V lost 7 bases and J lost 4, with 22 bases in between. The CDR3 is 16 amino acids. Germline V CDR1 and CDR2: MRHNA, SNTAGT.

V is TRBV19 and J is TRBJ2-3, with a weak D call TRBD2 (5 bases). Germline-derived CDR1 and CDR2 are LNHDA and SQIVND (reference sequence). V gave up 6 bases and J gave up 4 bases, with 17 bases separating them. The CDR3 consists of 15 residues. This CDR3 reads CASRTPRGGADTQYF. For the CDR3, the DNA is TGTGCCAGTAGGACCCCTAGAGGAGGAGCAGATACGCAGTATTTT.

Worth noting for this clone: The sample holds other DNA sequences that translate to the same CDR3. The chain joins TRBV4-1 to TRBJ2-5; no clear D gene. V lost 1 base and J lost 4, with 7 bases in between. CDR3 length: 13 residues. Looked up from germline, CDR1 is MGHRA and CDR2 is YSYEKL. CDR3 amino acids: CASSQGLLETQYF. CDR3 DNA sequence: TGCGCCAGCAGCCAAGGCTTACTAGAGACCCAGTACTTC.

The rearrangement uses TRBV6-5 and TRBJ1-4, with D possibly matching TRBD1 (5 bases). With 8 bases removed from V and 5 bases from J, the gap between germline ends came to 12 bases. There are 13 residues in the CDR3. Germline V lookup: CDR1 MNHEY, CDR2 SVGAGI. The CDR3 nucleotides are TGTGCCAGCTCCAGGGCCCGGAATGAAAAACTGTTTTTT. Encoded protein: CASSRARNEKLFF.

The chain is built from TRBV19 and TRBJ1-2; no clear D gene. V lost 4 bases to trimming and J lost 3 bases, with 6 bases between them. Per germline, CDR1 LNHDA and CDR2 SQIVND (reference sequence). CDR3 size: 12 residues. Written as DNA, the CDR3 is TGTGCCAGTAGTACCGGAGACTATGGCTACACCTTC. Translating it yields CASSTGDYGYTF.

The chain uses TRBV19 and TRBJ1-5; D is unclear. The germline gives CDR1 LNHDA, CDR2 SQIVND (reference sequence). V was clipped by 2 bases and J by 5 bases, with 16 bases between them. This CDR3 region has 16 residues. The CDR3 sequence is CASSIPAMAGHQPQHF. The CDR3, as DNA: TGTGCCAGTAGTATACCCGCGATGGCAGGCCATCAGCCCCAGCATTTT.

The CDR3 loop is CAWSGVGSGSVTYNEQFF. The CDR3 DNA follows: TGTGCCTGGAGTGGAGTTGGTAGCGGGAGCGTAACCTACAATGAGCAGTTCTTC. The V gene is TRBV30, the J gene TRBJ2-1, with 9 bases identical to TRBD2. V was pared by 1 base and J by 2 bases, with 12 bases of the junction left unmatched. Per germline, CDR1 GTSNPN and CDR2 SVGIG (reference sequence). This CDR3 is built from 18 residues.

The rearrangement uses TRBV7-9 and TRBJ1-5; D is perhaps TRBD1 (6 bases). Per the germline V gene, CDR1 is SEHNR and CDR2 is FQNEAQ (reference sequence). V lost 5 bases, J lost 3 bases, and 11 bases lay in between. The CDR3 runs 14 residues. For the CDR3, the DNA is TGTGCCAGCAGCCTAGGACAGCCCAATCAGCCCCAGCATTTT. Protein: CASSLGQPNQPQHF.

In nucleotides, the CDR3 is TGTGCCAGCAGGATTTTACTAGCGGGGCGTAAAGATACGCAGTATTTT. Its translation: CASRILLAGRKDTQYF. The chain uses TRBV27 and TRBJ2-3; 10 positions agree with TRBD2. The CDR3 covers 16 residues. From germline, CDR1 is MNHEY and CDR2 SMNVEV (reference sequence). With 6 bases clipped from V and 5 bases from J, the junction kept 11 bases outside the gene matches.

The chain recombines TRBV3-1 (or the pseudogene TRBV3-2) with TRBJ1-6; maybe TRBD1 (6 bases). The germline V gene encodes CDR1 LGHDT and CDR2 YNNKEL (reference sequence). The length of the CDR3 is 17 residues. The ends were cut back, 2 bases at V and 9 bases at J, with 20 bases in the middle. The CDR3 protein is CASSQPGRAGVFSPLHF. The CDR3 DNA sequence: TGTGCCAGCAGCCAACCGGGAAGGGCAGGGGTCTTTTCACCCCTCCACTTT.

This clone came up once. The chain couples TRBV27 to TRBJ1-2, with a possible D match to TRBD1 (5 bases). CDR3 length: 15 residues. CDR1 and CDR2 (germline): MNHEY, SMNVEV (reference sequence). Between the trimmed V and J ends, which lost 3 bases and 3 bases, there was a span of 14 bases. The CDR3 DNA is TGTGCCAGCAGTTTTTTGGGGCGTTCTCACTATGGCTACACCTTC. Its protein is CASSFLGRSHYGYTF.

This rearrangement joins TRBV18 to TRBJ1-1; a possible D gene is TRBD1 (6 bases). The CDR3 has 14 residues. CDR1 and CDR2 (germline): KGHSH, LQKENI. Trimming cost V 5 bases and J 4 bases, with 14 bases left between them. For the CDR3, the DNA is TGTGCCAGCTCAAAGATCGGACAGAGCACTGAAGCTTTCTTT. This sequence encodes CASSKIGQSTEAFF.

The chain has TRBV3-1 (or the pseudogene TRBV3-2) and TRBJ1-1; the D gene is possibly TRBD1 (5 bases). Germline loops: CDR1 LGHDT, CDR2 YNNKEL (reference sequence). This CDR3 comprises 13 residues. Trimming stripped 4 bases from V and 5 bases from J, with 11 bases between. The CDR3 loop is CASSRGGKTEAFF. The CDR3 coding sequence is TGTGCCAGCAGCCGCGGGGGTAAGACTGAAGCTTTCTTT.